Listed below are T cell receptor beta chains from one sample, sequenced in a study of cytomegalovirus exposure and HLA in healthy donors. Only in-frame clones appear in the TCRdb table, and some are missing; sequencing was by immunoSEQ multiplex PCR. This sample carries about 160,000 clones, approximately 86% of them seen once, and the ten largest clones take roughly 1.9%. The sequencing input was PBMCs. The receptors were sampled from a woman younger than 35 in good health and CMV-seronegative. The CDR3 runs from the conserved cysteine through the conserved F or W. The order of the fields is D gene, CDR3 length, V gene, clone size, J gene, CDR3 DNA, CDR3 protein. D genes are given only for firm matches. The size of a clone is reported for some rows only, either as once, few or many, or as a class for expanded clones.

>NA|13|TRBV4-1|NA|TRBJ2-5
TGCGCCAGCAGCCAAGATCCGGAAGAGACCCAGTACTTC
CASSQDPEETQYF
>NA|17|TRBV6-1|NA|TRBJ1-6
TGTGCCAGCAGTGGCTGGGCAGGTAGGAACGATAATTCACCCCTCCACTTT
CASSGWAGRNDNSPLHF
>NA|14|TRBV2|NA|TRBJ2-7
TGTGCCAATACGGGAGAGGGGAAGACCTACGAGCAGTACTTC
CANTGEGKTYEQYF
>TRBD1|15|TRBV6-1|few|TRBJ1-1
TGTGCCAGCAGTGAAGCAGGGACAGGGGGAACTGAAGCTTTCTTT
CASSEAGTGGTEAFF
>TRBD2|15|TRBV28|NA|TRBJ2-5
TGTGCCAGCAGTCCCCGGGGGGGGGTGAGGGAGACCCAGTACTTC
CASSPRGGVRETQYF
>NA|13|TRBV10-1|NA|TRBJ2-5
TGCGCCAGCAGACAGGGCAGGAGGGAGACCCAGTACTTC
CASRQGRRETQYF
>TRBD1|14|TRBV28|NA|TRBJ1-6
TGTGCCAGCAGTTCCGGGACAGGGAACCGACCCCTCCACTTT
CASSSGTGNRPLHF
>NA|11|TRBV10-3|NA|TRBJ1-1
TGTGCCTCATTTCAGAACACTGAAGCTTTCTTT
CASFQNTEAFF
>NA|12|TRBV15|NA|TRBJ1-2
TGTGCCACCAGCTCCAGCGACTATGGCTACACCTTC
CATSSSDYGYTF
>NA|13|TRBV7-9|few|TRBJ1-5
TGTGCCAGCAGTCGACAGGAAGGTCAGCCCCAGCATTTT
CASSRQEGQPQHF
>NA|13|TRBV2|few|TRBJ1-2
TGTGCCAGCAGTGGGACAGCTAACTATGGCTACACCTTC
CASSGTANYGYTF
>NA|15|TRBV11-1|NA|TRBJ2-1
TGTGCCAGCAGCTTACTAGCGCTCGCCTACAATGAGCAGTTCTTC
CASSLLALAYNEQFF
>NA|12|TRBV28|NA|TRBJ2-1
TGTGCCAGCAGTTTGACAGGAAATGAGCAGTTCTTC
CASSLTGNEQFF
>NA|13|TRBV28|NA|TRBJ1-5
TGTGCCAGCAGCCTCTCCCCAGGTCAGCCCCAGCATTTT
CASSLSPGQPQHF
>TRBD1|14|TRBV10-3|NA|TRBJ2-7
TGTGCCATCAGTGGGGGACAGGGGGCCTACGAGCAGTACTTC
CAISGGQGAYEQYF
>NA|12|TRBV6-5|NA|TRBJ1-1
TGTGCCAGCAGCCGCGGGGGGACTGAAGCTTTCTTT
CASSRGGTEAFF
>NA|15|TRBV5-6|NA|TRBJ1-1
TGTGCCAGCAGTTCAGTAGCGAGGCCGAACACTGAAGCTTTCTTT
CASSSVARPNTEAFF
>NA|13|TRBV5-5|NA|TRBJ1-6
TGTGCCAGCAGCTTCACGAGGAATTCACCCCTCCACTTT
CASSFTRNSPLHF
>NA|17|TRBV2|NA|TRBJ1-5
TGTGCCAGCAACGTCGGTTTAAACAGGGACAGCAATCAGCCCCAGCATTTT
CASNVGLNRDSNQPQHF
>NA|12|TRBV5-6|NA|TRBJ2-7
TGTGCCAGCAGCTTGGACTACTACGAGCAGTACTTC
CASSLDYYEQYF